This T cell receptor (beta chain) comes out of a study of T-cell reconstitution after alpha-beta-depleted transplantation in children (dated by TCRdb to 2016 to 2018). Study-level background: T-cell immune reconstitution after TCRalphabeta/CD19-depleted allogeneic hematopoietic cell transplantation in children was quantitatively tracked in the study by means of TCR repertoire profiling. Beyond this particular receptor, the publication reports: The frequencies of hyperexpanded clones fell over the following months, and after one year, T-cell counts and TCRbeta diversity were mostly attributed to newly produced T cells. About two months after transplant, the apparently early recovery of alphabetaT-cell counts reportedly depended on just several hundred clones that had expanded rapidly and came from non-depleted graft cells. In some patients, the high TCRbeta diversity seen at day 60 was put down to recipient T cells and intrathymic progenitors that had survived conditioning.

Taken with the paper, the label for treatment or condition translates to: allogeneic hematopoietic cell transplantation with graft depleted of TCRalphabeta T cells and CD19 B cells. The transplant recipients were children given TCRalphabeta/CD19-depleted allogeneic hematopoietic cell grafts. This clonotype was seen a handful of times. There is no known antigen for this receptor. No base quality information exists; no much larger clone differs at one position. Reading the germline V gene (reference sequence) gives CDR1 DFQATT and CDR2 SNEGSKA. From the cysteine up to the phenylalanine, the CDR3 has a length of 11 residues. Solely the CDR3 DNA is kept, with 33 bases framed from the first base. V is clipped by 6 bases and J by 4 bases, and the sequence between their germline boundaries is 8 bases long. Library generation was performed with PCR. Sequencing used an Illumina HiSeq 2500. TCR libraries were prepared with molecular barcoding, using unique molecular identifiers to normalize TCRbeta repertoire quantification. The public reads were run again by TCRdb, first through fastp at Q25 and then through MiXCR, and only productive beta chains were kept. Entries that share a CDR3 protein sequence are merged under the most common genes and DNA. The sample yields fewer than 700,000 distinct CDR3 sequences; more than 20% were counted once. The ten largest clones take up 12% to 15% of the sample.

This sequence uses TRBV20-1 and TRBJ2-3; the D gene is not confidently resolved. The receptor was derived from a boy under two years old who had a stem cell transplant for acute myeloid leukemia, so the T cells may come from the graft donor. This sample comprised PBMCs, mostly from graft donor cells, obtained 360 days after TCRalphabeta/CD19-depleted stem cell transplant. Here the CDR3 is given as CSAPLADTQYF. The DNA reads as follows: TGCAGTGCACCTCTAGCAGATACGCAGTATTTT.